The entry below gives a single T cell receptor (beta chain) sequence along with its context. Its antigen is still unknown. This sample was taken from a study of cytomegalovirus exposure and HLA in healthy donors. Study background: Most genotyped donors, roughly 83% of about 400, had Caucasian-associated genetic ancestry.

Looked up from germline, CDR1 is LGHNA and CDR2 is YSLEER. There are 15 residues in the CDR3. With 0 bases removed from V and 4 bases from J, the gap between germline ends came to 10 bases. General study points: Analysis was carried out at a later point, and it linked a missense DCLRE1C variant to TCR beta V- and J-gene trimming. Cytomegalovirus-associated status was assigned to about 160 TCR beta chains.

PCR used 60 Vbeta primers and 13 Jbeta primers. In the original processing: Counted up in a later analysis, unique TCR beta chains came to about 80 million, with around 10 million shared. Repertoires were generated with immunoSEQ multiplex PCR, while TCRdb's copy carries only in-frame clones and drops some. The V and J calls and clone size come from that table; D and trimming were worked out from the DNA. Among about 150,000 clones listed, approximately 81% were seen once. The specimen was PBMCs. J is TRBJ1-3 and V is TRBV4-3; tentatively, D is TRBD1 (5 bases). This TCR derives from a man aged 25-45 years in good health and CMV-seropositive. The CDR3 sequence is CASSQEGRAGNTIYF. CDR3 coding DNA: TGCGCCAGCAGCCAAGAAGGCAGGGCCGGAAACACCATATATTTT.